The rows below give T cell receptor beta chains drawn from one sample of a study of shared clonotypes between healthy human individuals. Profiled with immunoSEQ multiplex PCR; TCRdb holds only in-frame clones, not every one. Of 950,000 to 1,200,000 clones detected, approximately 77% appear once; the ten largest clones hold 0.89%. Material: memory CD4+ T cells from PBMCs. The source of these receptors is a man aged 18 to 29 in good health. Some clones in this sample may be carry-over from other donors' samples. Each CDR3 is given with its conserved first and last residue. The D gene is left open where the match is weak.

d_gene: .; v_gene: TRBV6-6; CDR3aa: CASSYGGSSYNEQFF
d_gene: .; v_gene: TRBV21-1; CDR3aa: CASGTSGSSTDTQYF
d_gene: .; v_gene: TRBV5-1; CDR3aa: CASSRLGLRGTGELFF
d_gene: .; v_gene: TRBV5-1; CDR3aa: CASSFITSEQYF
d_gene: .; v_gene: TRBV6-6; CDR3aa: CASSYAQGRSGNTIYF
d_gene: .; v_gene: TRBV7-9; CDR3aa: CASPGAGPSVGANVLTF
d_gene: .; v_gene: TRBV28; CDR3aa: CASTAPVGRLFF
d_gene: TRBD2; v_gene: TRBV6-1; CDR3aa: CASSEWGPGLAGGVEQYF
d_gene: .; v_gene: TRBV27; CDR3aa: CASIGGFTDTQYF
d_gene: .; v_gene: TRBV4-2; CDR3aa: CASSQGGSYNEQFF
d_gene: TRBD2; v_gene: TRBV7-7; CDR3aa: CASSPGWTSGKETQYF
d_gene: TRBD2; v_gene: TRBV18; CDR3aa: CASSPVPGLAGGTDTQYF
d_gene: TRBD1; v_gene: TRBV6-6; CDR3aa: CASSNPGQGVPYEQYF
d_gene: .; v_gene: TRBV5-1; CDR3aa: CASSLGVPGSTDTQYF
d_gene: TRBD1; v_gene: TRBV5-1; CDR3aa: CASRPGGGTDTQYF
d_gene: .; v_gene: TRBV4-1; CDR3aa: CASSRQPSDEQFF
d_gene: TRBD1; v_gene: TRBV5-1; CDR3aa: CASSLEGAQGYTF
d_gene: .; v_gene: TRBV5-1; CDR3aa: CASSLDGRQETQYF
d_gene: .; v_gene: TRBV5-6; CDR3aa: CASSLGRPRYGYTF
d_gene: .; v_gene: TRBV21-1; CDR3aa: CASSAPASGSSYEQYF
d_gene: TRBD2; v_gene: TRBV29-1; CDR3aa: CSATGTSGRAFYEQYF
d_gene: .; v_gene: TRBV29-1; CDR3aa: CSVDGRGKETQYF
d_gene: .; v_gene: TRBV5-1; CDR3aa: CASREGYNGYTF
d_gene: .; v_gene: TRBV30; CDR3aa: CAFQGPSYEQYF
d_gene: .; v_gene: TRBV7-9; CDR3aa: CASSSGTPPYEQYF
d_gene: TRBD1; v_gene: TRBV18; CDR3aa: CASSPGQGGYGYTF
d_gene: TRBD1; v_gene: TRBV5-4; CDR3aa: CASGQDTGELFF
d_gene: TRBD1; v_gene: TRBV7-9; CDR3aa: CASSLVGQGADGYTF
d_gene: .; v_gene: TRBV6-5; CDR3aa: CASSYFPGDREKLFF
d_gene: .; v_gene: TRBV29-1; CDR3aa: CSVIEAIGRAQHF
d_gene: .; v_gene: TRBV11-2; CDR3aa: CASSLAGYGELFF
d_gene: .; v_gene: TRBV5-1; CDR3aa: CASSFEGRAYGYTF
d_gene: .; v_gene: TRBV12-5; CDR3aa: CASVGGYTF
d_gene: .; v_gene: TRBV30; CDR3aa: CAWSGSGSYNEQFF
d_gene: .; v_gene: TRBV18; CDR3aa: CASSPLPYNEQFF
d_gene: .; v_gene: TRBV18; CDR3aa: CASSPQGNTIYF
d_gene: .; v_gene: TRBV11-1; CDR3aa: CASSKKTGPYNEQFF
d_gene: TRBD1; v_gene: TRBV5-4; CDR3aa: CASSRTGVSADTQYF
d_gene: .; v_gene: TRBV14; CDR3aa: CASSQAGTAEQYF
d_gene: TRBD2; v_gene: TRBV5-4; CDR3aa: CASSPGLAGNTDTQYF
d_gene: TRBD2; v_gene: TRBV6-5; CDR3aa: CATGGERDEQFF
d_gene: TRBD2; v_gene: TRBV11-2; CDR3aa: CASSPRLAGVETQYF
d_gene: TRBD1; v_gene: TRBV6-1; CDR3aa: CASRDRKWNEQFF
d_gene: TRBD2; v_gene: TRBV7-9; CDR3aa: CASSLAGGVDEQYF
d_gene: .; v_gene: TRBV7-2; CDR3aa: CASSLVLADEQFF
d_gene: .; v_gene: TRBV11-1; CDR3aa: CASSLQGITEAFF
d_gene: .; v_gene: TRBV4-3; CDR3aa: CASSQDLQGGNQPQHF
d_gene: TRBD1; v_gene: TRBV7-9; CDR3aa: CASGQGGSTEAFF
d_gene: TRBD1; v_gene: TRBV15; CDR3aa: CATSRTGGADTQYF
d_gene: TRBD2; v_gene: TRBV19; CDR3aa: CASSPSGGSGTYEQYF
d_gene: .; v_gene: TRBV28; CDR3aa: CASSMVFGGNTIYF
d_gene: .; v_gene: TRBV7-2; CDR3aa: CASSRSTSLPYEQYF
d_gene: TRBD1; v_gene: TRBV29-1; CDR3aa: CSVAGQGADTQYF
d_gene: TRBD1; v_gene: TRBV5-1; CDR3aa: CASSRDSSAYEQYF
d_gene: .; v_gene: TRBV2; CDR3aa: CASSGGQAIPQYF
d_gene: TRBD1; v_gene: TRBV10-1; CDR3aa: CASSESTGTALFF
d_gene: .; v_gene: TRBV2; CDR3aa: CASSDGYASTDTQYF
d_gene: .; v_gene: TRBV7-2; CDR3aa: CASSLTVGGQGNTEAFF
d_gene: .; v_gene: TRBV18; CDR3aa: CASSQPWASTRLGYTF
d_gene: TRBD1; v_gene: TRBV2; CDR3aa: CASSELGQGHYEQYF